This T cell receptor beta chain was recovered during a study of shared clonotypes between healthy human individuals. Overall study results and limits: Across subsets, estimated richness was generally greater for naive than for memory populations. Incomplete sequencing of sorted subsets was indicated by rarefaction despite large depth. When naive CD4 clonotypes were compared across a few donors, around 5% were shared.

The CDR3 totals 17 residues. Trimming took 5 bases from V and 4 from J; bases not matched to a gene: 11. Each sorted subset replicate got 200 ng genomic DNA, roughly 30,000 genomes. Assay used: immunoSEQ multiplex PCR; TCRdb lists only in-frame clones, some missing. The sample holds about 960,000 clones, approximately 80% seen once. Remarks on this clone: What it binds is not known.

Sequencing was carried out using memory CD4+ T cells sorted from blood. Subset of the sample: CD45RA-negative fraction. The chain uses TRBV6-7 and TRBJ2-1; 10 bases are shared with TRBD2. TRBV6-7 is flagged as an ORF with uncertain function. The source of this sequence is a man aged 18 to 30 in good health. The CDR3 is CASSEVSSGRCYNEQFF. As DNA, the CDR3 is TGTGCCAGCAGTGAGGTCTCTAGCGGGAGATGTTACAATGAGCAGTTCTTC.